The text below deals with one T cell receptor beta chain. The data were obtained in a study of control samples from healthy donors and cancer patients. Method: immunoSEQ multiplex PCR; TCRdb's copy keeps in-frame clones and lacks some. The repertoire includes around 94,000 clones, around 87% of them detected once, and over 0.95% sits in the top ten. With 0 bases clipped from V and 1 base from J, the junction kept 6 bases outside the gene matches. Germline-derived CDR1 and CDR2 are SGDLS and YYNGEE. The CDR3 consists of 17 residues. The chain employs TRBV9 and TRBJ2-5; 10 nucleotides align to TRBD2. The clonotype comes from a woman in her 50s in good health. Sample: blood. CDR3: CASSVGLAGALQETQYF. Here the CDR3 DNA reads TGTGCCAGCAGCGTAGGGCTAGCGGGGGCCCTCCAAGAGACCCAGTACTTC.